This passage covers 29 T cell receptor beta chains from one sample sequenced in a study of T cell responses to AZD1222 COVID-19 vaccine. Produced via immunoSEQ multiplex PCR; TCRdb's table is partial and in-frame only. The sample includes 110,000 to 150,000 clones, around 91% of them seen just once. This specimen consisted of peripheral blood, obtained on day 0 of AZD1222 vaccination. These receptors were taken from an adult in good health.

V usage is TRBV28 and J usage is TRBJ2-3, with a tentative D call TRBD1 (5 bases). Germline V CDR1 and CDR2: MDHEN, SYDVKM. The CDR3 spans 15 residues. Deletions cut 7 bases from V and 3 bases from J, with 17 bases between. CDR3 protein: CASTSPTAGTDTQYF. The CDR3 coding sequence is TGTGCCAGCACCTCTCCCACGGCAGGGACAGATACGCAGTATTTT.

The genes are TRBV6-5 and TRBJ1-2, with a possible D match to TRBD1 (5 bases). With 6 bases removed from V and 9 bases from J, the gap between germline ends came to 17 bases. Germline V lookup: CDR1 MNHEY, CDR2 SVGAGI. The CDR3 covers 13 residues. This CDR3 reads CASRRPPRGSYTF. The CDR3 DNA sequence: TGTGCCAGCAGGAGACCCCCCCGGGGGAGCTACACCTTC.

The chain has TRBV28 and TRBJ2-6; D remains unclear. This CDR3 is 15 amino acids long. V was trimmed by 5 bases and J by 4 bases, leaving 12 bases between them. Germline V gene sequence: CDR1 MDHEN, CDR2 SYDVKM. The CDR3 nucleotides read TGTGCCAGCAGTATCCCAAAGGGAGGGGCCAACGTCCTGACTTTC. Translation gives CASSIPKGGANVLTF.

The chain has TRBV30 and TRBJ2-7; D not certain. There are 11 residues in the CDR3. The V gene lost 1 base and the J gene lost 2 bases, with 3 bases spanning the gap. Germline loops: CDR1 GTSNPN, CDR2 SVGIG (reference sequence). The CDR3 DNA reads as TGTGCCTGGAGTGCTACCTACGAGCAGTACTTC. Protein sequence: CAWSATYEQYF. Combining the CDR3 with reference TRBV30 and TRBJ2-7 gives the whole variable domain SQTIHQWPATLVQPVGSPLSLECTVEGTSNPNLYWYRQAAGRGLQLLFYSVGIGQISSEVPQNLSASRPQDRQFILSSKKLLLSDSGFYLCAWSATYEQYFGPGTRLTVT.

A few counts support this clone. The chain carries TRBV12-3 or TRBV12-4 and TRBJ2-7; D gene uncertain. V was pared by 6 bases and J by 5 bases, with 11 bases between. CDR3 length: 12 residues. Here the CDR3 reads CASSNVRHEQYF. CDR3 sequence (DNA): TGTGCCAGCAGCAACGTTAGGCACGAGCAGTACTTC.

The rearrangement links TRBV18 to TRBJ1-5; D might be TRBD1 (5 bases). This CDR3 comprises 14 residues. V gave up 1 base and J gave up 7 bases, with 11 bases separating them. Germline V lookup: CDR1 KGHSH, CDR2 LQKENI. CDR3 nucleotides: TGTGCCAGCTCACCACTGCTGGGGGACCAGCCCCAGCATTTT. Encoded protein: CASSPLLGDQPQHF.

DNA for the CDR3: TGCAGCGTTGAAAGGAACACCGGGGAGCTGTTTTTT. Amino acids: CSVERNTGELFF. V gene TRBV29-1 combines with J gene TRBJ2-2; D remains ambiguous. This CDR3 contains 12 residues. Germline assignment: CDR1 SQVTM and CDR2 ANQGSEA. Deletions cut 2 bases from V and 1 base from J, with 2 bases between.

The genes are TRBV28 and TRBJ2-1; D unresolved. Trimming shortened V by 6 bases and J by 13 bases, and 22 bases separated the two germline ends. This CDR3 comprises 14 residues. Germline V gives CDR1 MDHEN, CDR2 SYDVKM. The CDR3 sequence: CASRTAQSNRLQFF. The CDR3 DNA reads as TGTGCCAGCAGGACGGCTCAGTCCAACCGGCTTCAGTTCTTC.

CDR3 coding DNA: TGTGCCAGCAGTTTCTTAACGATACGACAGGTTAGCAATCAGCCCCAGCATTTT. Translating gives CASSFLTIRQVSNQPQHF. The chain carries TRBV28 and TRBJ1-5; weak D call: TRBD1 (6 bases). There are 18 residues in the CDR3. V lost 3 bases and J 0 bases, leaving 18 bases between the germline ends. CDR1 and CDR2 from the germline V gene are MDHEN and SYDVKM.

The chain recombines TRBV5-1 with TRBJ2-2; D remains ambiguous. The CDR3 loop spans 15 amino acids. The V and J ends lost 2 bases and 1 base respectively, with 9 bases between them. Per germline, CDR1 SGHRS and CDR2 YFSETQ. This chain's CDR3 is CASSFIAGNTGELFF. The DNA for the CDR3 is TGCGCCAGCAGCTTCATTGCAGGGAACACCGGGGAGCTGTTTTTT.

The J gene is TRBJ1-4, the V gene TRBV6-5; D gene unclear. V lost 3 bases and J lost 5, with 13 bases in between. Germline V gene data show CDR1 as MNHEY and CDR2 as SVGAGI. This CDR3 is 15 amino acids long. The CDR3 DNA is TGTGCCAGCAGTTATGCCGGACGAGTGAATGAAAAACTGTTTTTT. Translated: CASSYAGRVNEKLFF.

This chain joins TRBV5-4 and TRBJ1-1, with a tentative D call TRBD1 (5 bases). V was trimmed by 1 base and J by 4 bases, leaving 14 bases between them. Germline V gene data show CDR1 as SGHNT and CDR2 as YYREEE (reference sequence). The CDR3 totals 15 residues. CDR3 sequence: CASSLLGEQGTEAFF. In nucleotides, the CDR3 is TGTGCCAGCAGCTTGTTAGGGGAGCAGGGCACTGAAGCTTTCTTT.

The chain links TRBV14 to TRBJ2-1; weak D call: TRBD2 (6 bases). The CDR3 extends over 16 amino acids. V lost 0 bases to trimming and J lost 3 bases, with 12 bases between them. Germline CDR1 SGHDN, CDR2 FVKESK. The CDR3 coding sequence is TGTGCCAGCAGCCAAGATTGGGGGGAGTTCTACAATGAGCAGTTCTTC. Its protein is CASSQDWGEFYNEQFF.

V is TRBV14 and J is TRBJ1-5, with D unclear. CDR1 and CDR2 (germline): SGHDN, FVKESK. The CDR3 totals 13 residues. Trimming took off 0 bases at V and 7 bases at J, with 7 bases between the two ends. CDR3 amino acids: CASSQESGQPQHF. The CDR3 DNA reads TGTGCCAGCAGCCAAGAGTCAGGACAGCCCCAGCATTTT.

The gene calls are TRBV21-1 and TRBJ1-3; no check of the table's D call, TRBD1, against the DNA was made. TRBV21-1 is a documented pseudogene. This CDR3 is built from 17 residues. CDR3 protein: CASSLAQSPFSGNTIYF. DNA of the CDR3: TGTGCCAGCAGCCTCGCACAATCCCCGTTTTCGGGAAACACCATATATTTT.

The genes are TRBV7-3 and TRBJ2-3, with D maybe TRBD2 (5 bases). CDR3 size: 13 residues. The V gene's germline CDR1 is SGHTA and CDR2 FQGTGA. The V and J ends lost 1 base and 5 bases respectively, with 7 bases between them. CDR3 coding DNA: TGTGCCAGCAGCTTAAACGGAGGAGATACGCAGTATTTT. Translated: CASSLNGGDTQYF.

The chain combines TRBV7-9 with TRBJ1-4; D ambiguous. Germline CDR1 is SEHNR and CDR2 is FQNEAQ (reference sequence). The CDR3 totals 14 residues. Trimming cost V 5 bases and J 8 bases, with 15 bases left between them. The CDR3 sequence: CASSPPLGSEKLFF. DNA of the CDR3: TGTGCCAGCAGCCCCCCCCTAGGCTCGGAAAAACTGTTTTTT.

The J gene is TRBJ2-6, the V gene TRBV25-1; 9 nucleotides match TRBD2. The ends lost 2 bases at V and 1 base at J; junction bases unmatched: 6. There are 18 residues in the CDR3. The germline gives CDR1 MGHDK, CDR2 SYGVNS. The CDR3 coding sequence is TGTGCCAGCAGTGAAACACTAGCGGGCCTATCTGGGGCCAACGTCCTGACTTTC. The encoded protein is CASSETLAGLSGANVLTF. The entire variable domain, with the rest obtained from reference TRBV25-1 and TRBJ2-6, is as follows: EADIYQTPRYLVIGTGKKITLECSQTMGHDKMYWYQQDPGMELHLIHYSYGVNSTEKGDLSSESTVSRIRTEHFPLTLESARPSHTSQYLCASSETLAGLSGANVLTFGAGSRLTVL.

Here the CDR3 DNA reads TGTGCCAGCAGTACCCCCCCCAGGCAGGGGGCCTACGAGCAGTACTTC. This codes for CASSTPPRQGAYEQYF. This chain connects TRBV28 to TRBJ2-7; the match to TRBD1 covers 7 bases. Trimming at V came to 5 bases and at J to 2 bases, leaving 12 bases not matched to a gene. The CDR3 is 16 residues long. The germline V gene has CDR1 MDHEN and CDR2 SYDVKM.

CDR3 amino acids: CASSPTGQSYGYTF. CDR3 DNA: TGTGCCAGCAGTCCCACGGGACAGAGCTATGGCTACACCTTC. The rearrangement joins TRBV6-6 to TRBJ1-2; TRBD1 agrees at 7 bases. Losses at the gene ends were 5 bases for V and 4 bases for J; bases not matched to a gene: 7. This CDR3 is built from 14 residues. Germline V lookup: CDR1 MNHNY, CDR2 SVGAGI (reference sequence).

This clone showed up just once. This chain connects TRBV7-2 to TRBJ1-2; tentative D call: TRBD1 (6 bases). Looked up from germline, CDR1 is SGHTA and CDR2 is FQGNSA. The V end lost 1 base, the J end lost 4 bases, and 10 bases lay between the germline ends. This CDR3 has 14 residues. This CDR3 reads CASSLGTVGYGYTF. The CDR3 DNA is TGTGCCAGCAGCTTAGGGACAGTGGGCTATGGCTACACCTTC.

The V gene is TRBV28, the J gene TRBJ1-5; weak D call: TRBD1 (5 bases). Germline V CDR1 and CDR2: MDHEN, SYDVKM. The germline V and J ends were trimmed by 8 bases and 6 bases, with 14 bases remaining between them. The CDR3 totals 13 residues. The CDR3 sequence is CASLGDPGQPQHF. DNA for the CDR3: TGTGCCAGCTTGGGGGACCCGGGTCAGCCCCAGCATTTT.

The chain recombines TRBV2 with TRBJ2-7; 14 nucleotides agree with TRBD2. J lost 6 bases, V lost 6 bases, and 7 bases had no gene match. CDR3 length: 15 residues. Germline lookup yields CDR1 SNHLY and CDR2 FYNNEI. The CDR3 DNA is TGTGCCAGCAGGGCCGGACTAGCGGGGGGACGCGAGCAGTACTTC. The encoded protein is CASRAGLAGGREQYF.

The chain is built from TRBV2 and TRBJ1-2; D is ambiguous. The CDR3 contains 14 residues. Trimming took 4 bases from V and 3 from J, leaving 12 bases between them. Per germline, CDR1 SNHLY and CDR2 FYNNEI. CDR3 in DNA: TGTGCCAGCAGTGTGGGGAACAGTGACTATGGCTACACCTTC. It specifies CASSVGNSDYGYTF.

V usage is TRBV19 and J usage is TRBJ1-1, with no clear D. There are 16 residues in the CDR3. Trimming stripped 4 bases from V and 5 bases from J, with 20 bases between. Germline values: CDR1 LNHDA, CDR2 SQIVND (reference sequence). DNA of the CDR3: TGTGCCAGTAGTAGCTCAGGTCGGGTCGGGCGAACTGAAGCTTTCTTT. Translating gives CASSSSGRVGRTEAFF. The whole variable domain, filled in from reference TRBV19 and TRBJ1-1, reads DGGITQSPKYLFRKEGQNVTLSCEQNLNHDAMYWYRQDPGQGLRLIYYSQIVNDFQKGDIAEGYSVSREKKESFPLTVTSAQKNPTAFYLCASSSSGRVGRTEAFFGQGTRLTVV.

The chain links TRBV19 to TRBJ1-2, with 8 positions matching TRBD1. Germline values: CDR1 LNHDA, CDR2 SQIVND (reference sequence). The CDR3 spans 17 residues. With V trimmed by 9 bases and J by 2 bases, 17 bases remained unmatched. CDR3 loop: CASKSRGDRTMNYGYTF. The CDR3 DNA sequence: TGTGCCAGCAAATCAAGGGGGGACAGGACGATGAACTATGGCTACACCTTC.

This clone appeared a single time. This rearrangement joins TRBV11-2 to TRBJ1-6; D is perhaps TRBD1 (6 bases). This CDR3 is 17 amino acids long. V lost 1 base to trimming and J lost 9 bases, with 19 bases between them. In germline, CDR1 is SGHAT, CDR2 FQNNGV. The CDR3 coding sequence is TGTGCCAGCAGCTTAGGCTACCAGGCAGGGGCGAGTTCACCCCTCCACTTT. Translated: CASSLGYQAGASSPLHF.

Written as DNA, the CDR3 is TGTGCCAGCAGCTTAGGAGGGGCCCCCTATGGCTACACCTTC. Its translation: CASSLGGAPYGYTF. The chain links TRBV7-8 to TRBJ1-2; weak D call: TRBD1 (5 bases). From germline, CDR1 is SGHVS and CDR2 FQNEAQ. The CDR3 loop spans 14 amino acids. V was pared by 1 base and J by 4 bases, with 10 bases between.

The chain combines TRBV3-1 (or the pseudogene TRBV3-2) with TRBJ2-5; D is perhaps TRBD2 (6 bases). V was clipped by 2 bases and J by 5 bases, with 18 bases between them. This CDR3 is 16 amino acids long. CDR1 LGHDT and CDR2 YNNKEL come from the germline V gene (reference sequence). CDR3 coding DNA: TGTGCCAGCAGCCAACCTCTAGGGGCGGGACTGGAGACCCAGTACTTC. This codes for CASSQPLGAGLETQYF.